This T cell receptor (beta chain) comes out of a study of blood T cell repertoires in COVID-19. Study-wide background: Collection of acute and convalescent COVID-19 samples took place in the United States, Italy and Spain. The analysed material was cDNA or gDNA that came from T cells, B-cell-depleted T cells, or PBMCs.

Trimming stripped 6 bases from V and 0 bases from J, with 12 bases between. Germline V gene lookup returns CDR1 SNHLY and CDR2 FYNNEI. There are 16 residues in the CDR3. Sequencing was performed with immunoSEQ multiplex PCR; in TCRdb, only in-frame clones are kept and a portion is missing. The sample lists around 330,000 clones; about 89% were seen once. Participants spanned ages about 18 to 90 years and resided in roughly 26 US areas. Recovered Cohort 3 donors showed two negative PCRs, clearance, or symptom resolution. The material sequenced was PBMCs or T cells enriched from blood (not recorded which). The V gene is TRBV2, the J gene TRBJ1-6; D is possibly TRBD1 (5 bases). The clonotype originates from a woman aged 40 to 49 who had recovered from COVID-19. The CDR3 loop reads CASRADSSSYNSPLHF. The CDR3 nucleotides are TGTGCCAGCAGGGCAGACAGCAGCTCCTATAATTCACCCCTCCACTTT.